Below, 23 T cell receptor beta chains from the same sample are listed, as sequenced in a study of cytomegalovirus exposure and HLA in healthy donors. The PCR had 60 Vbeta and 13 Jbeta primers. Profiled with immunoSEQ multiplex PCR; TCRdb holds only in-frame clones, not every one. The sample holds under 200,000 clones; 79% are singletons and the top ten take 2% to 2.5%. Sequenced: PBMCs. These receptors were obtained from a woman between 45 and 60 years old in good health and CMV-seronegative.

V gene TRBV9 combines with J gene TRBJ2-3; D is undetermined. The CDR3 is 14 residues long. V was trimmed by 3 bases and J by 5 bases, leaving 13 bases between them. The germline gives CDR1 SGDLS, CDR2 YYNGEE. The CDR3 region is CASSEAPSEDTQYF. The CDR3 DNA reads as TGTGCCAGCAGCGAGGCCCCCAGCGAAGATACGCAGTATTTT.

The chain employs TRBV9 and TRBJ1-1; D might be TRBD1 (5 bases). The CDR3 consists of 14 residues. From germline, CDR1 is SGDLS and CDR2 YYNGEE. Trimming cost V 0 bases and J 11 bases, with 17 bases left between them. CDR3 loop: CASSVGVGTREAFF. The CDR3 DNA reads TGTGCCAGCAGCGTAGGGGTCGGGACTCGAGAGGCTTTCTTT.

V usage is TRBV6-5 and J usage is TRBJ1-4, with no clear D. The V gene's germline CDR1 is MNHEY and CDR2 SVGAGI. The CDR3 covers 13 residues. V was pared by 5 bases and J by 3 bases, with 7 bases between. In DNA, the CDR3 is TGTGCCAGCAGTGCCACGGCTAATGAAAAACTGTTTTTT. This encodes CASSATANEKLFF.

The sample holds one count of this clone. This chain joins TRBV5-1 and TRBJ2-6, with 11 nucleotides matching TRBD1. The J segment lost 1 base and the V segment lost 0 bases, leaving 6 bases of the junction unmatched. CDR1 and CDR2 from the germline V gene are SGHRS and YFSETQ. The CDR3 sequence is 19 residues long. CDR3 sequence: CASSLAGTGGTSGANVLTF. The CDR3 coding sequence is TGCGCCAGCAGCTTGGCCGGGACAGGGGGTACTTCTGGGGCCAACGTCCTGACTTTC.

The V and J genes are TRBV7-9 and TRBJ1-1, with D unclear. CDR1 and CDR2 (germline): SEHNR, FQNEAQ (reference sequence). The CDR3 loop spans 14 amino acids. V was cut by 4 bases and J by 0 bases, with 9 bases left in between. CDR3 nucleotides: TGTGCCAGCAGCTCAATCGGGGTGAACACTGAAGCTTTCTTT. Amino acids: CASSSIGVNTEAFF.

The chain uses TRBV28 and TRBJ2-7; TRBD2 is a possible D gene (7 bases). The length of the CDR3 is 16 residues. Germline V lookup: CDR1 MDHEN, CDR2 SYDVKM. V was trimmed by 6 bases and J by 3 bases, leaving 21 bases between them. The CDR3 loop is CASRQAGRDTLYEQYF. Here the CDR3 DNA reads TGTGCCAGCAGGCAAGCAGGGAGGGACACCCTCTACGAGCAGTACTTC. The complete variable domain, with remaining parts taken from reference TRBV28 and TRBJ2-7, reads DVKVTQSSRYLVKRTGEKVFLECVQDMDHENMFWYRQDPGLGLRLIYFSYDVKMKEKGDIPEGYSVSREKKERFSLILESASTNQTSMYLCASRQAGRDTLYEQYFGPGTRLTVT.

This clone was counted only a few times. This chain links TRBV11-2 with TRBJ2-7, with 11 bases matching TRBD2. Per germline, CDR1 SGHAT and CDR2 FQNNGV. The V and J ends lost 8 bases and 4 bases, in that order; junction bases with no gene match: 7. This CDR3 has 14 amino acids. CDR3 protein: CASRSIAGGYEQYF. CDR3 sequence (DNA): TGTGCCAGCCGCTCAATAGCGGGGGGGTACGAGCAGTACTTC.

V is TRBV4-3 and J is TRBJ1-4; maybe TRBD1 (6 bases). V was trimmed by 0 bases and J by 8 bases, leaving 13 bases between them. Per germline, CDR1 LGHNA and CDR2 YSLEER. CDR3 length: 15 amino acids. The CDR3 reads CASSQEYRVGEKLFF. The CDR3 DNA is TGCGCCAGCAGCCAAGAGTACAGGGTCGGGGAAAAACTGTTTTTT.

This chain connects TRBV28 to TRBJ2-1, with D maybe TRBD1 (5 bases). Germline V gene sequence: CDR1 MDHEN, CDR2 SYDVKM. V shed 3 bases and J shed 4 bases, with 13 bases lying between them. The CDR3 is made up of 15 amino acids. The CDR3 bases are TGTGCCAGCAGTTTCCAGGGTATTAAATACAATGAGCAGTTCTTC. Translation: CASSFQGIKYNEQFF.

This chain links TRBV7-3 with TRBJ2-1, with 8 bases matching TRBD2. Germline lookup yields CDR1 SGHTA and CDR2 FQGTGA. After removal of 5 bases from V and 0 bases from J, the junction contained 9 bases not matched to a gene. The length of the CDR3 is 17 residues. CDR3 amino acids: CASSPFRTSSSYNEQFF. As DNA, the CDR3 is TGTGCCAGCAGCCCATTCAGGACTAGCAGCTCCTACAATGAGCAGTTCTTC.

The count of this clone is one. The chain carries TRBV29-1 and TRBJ2-3, with a weak D call TRBD1 (5 bases). CDR3 length equals 14 residues. In germline, CDR1 is SQVTM, CDR2 ANQGSEA. Trimming removed 7 bases at V and 3 bases at J, with 17 bases between. This chain's CDR3 is CSEGLGQETDTQYF. CDR3 DNA: TGCAGCGAAGGGCTGGGGCAAGAAACAGATACGCAGTATTTT.

About this clone itself: This specimen includes other DNA sequences encoding the same CDR3. The chain joins TRBV19 to TRBJ2-1; D possibly corresponds to TRBD1 (6 bases). The CDR3 is made up of 14 amino acids. Germline CDR1 is LNHDA and CDR2 is SQIVND (reference sequence). V was trimmed by 7 bases and J by 7 bases, leaving 17 bases between them. The CDR3 spells CASKGTGLRNEQFF. The CDR3 DNA is TGTGCCAGTAAGGGTACAGGGCTTCGGAATGAGCAGTTCTTC.

The chain is built from TRBV9 and TRBJ2-5; D may be TRBD2 (6 bases). Germline values: CDR1 SGDLS, CDR2 YYNGEE. The ends were cut back, 3 bases at V and 2 bases at J, with 11 bases in the middle. The CDR3 runs to 14 residues. In DNA form, the CDR3 reads TGTGCCAGCAGCGCCGGGGGTAGGCAAGAGACCCAGTACTTC. It yields the protein CASSAGGRQETQYF.

The CDR3 DNA reads as TGTGCCAGCAGCGTAGACCGGGGGACGCAGTATTTT. Its protein product is CASSVDRGTQYF. The chain links TRBV9 to TRBJ2-3; possible D gene TRBD2, 6 bases. CDR3 size: 12 residues. The V and J ends lost 0 bases and 9 bases respectively, with 8 bases between them. Germline loops: CDR1 SGDLS, CDR2 YYNGEE.

J is TRBJ1-1 and V is TRBV2; 7 bases line up with TRBD1. Per the germline V gene, CDR1 is SNHLY and CDR2 is FYNNEI. The ends lost 1 base at V and 1 base at J; junction bases unmatched: 9. The CDR3 has 17 residues. The CDR3 sequence: CASSEEGWTGPNTEAFF. The CDR3 coding sequence is TGTGCCAGCAGTGAAGAAGGGTGGACAGGTCCGAACACTGAAGCTTTCTTT.

This chain links TRBV2 with TRBJ1-2; D is perhaps TRBD1 (6 bases). Germline loops: CDR1 SNHLY, CDR2 FYNNEI. The CDR3 sequence is 10 residues long. V was shortened by 7 bases and J by 7 bases, with 7 bases between the two germline ends. Here the CDR3 reads CASTRGGYTF. DNA of the CDR3: TGTGCCAGCACCAGGGGTGGCTACACCTTC.

This sequence joins TRBV5-5 and TRBJ1-1, with D possibly TRBD1 on 5 matching bases. This CDR3 contains 15 residues. The germline V and J ends were trimmed by 7 bases and 1 base, with 17 bases remaining between them. Germline loops: CDR1 SGHKS, CDR2 YYEKEE (reference sequence). The CDR3, as DNA: TGTGCCAGCGACAATGGGGGAGGTACGAACACTGAAGCTTTCTTT. This sequence encodes CASDNGGGTNTEAFF. The whole variable domain, remainder taken from reference TRBV5-5 and TRBJ1-1, is DAGVTQSPTHLIKTRGQQVTLRCSPISGHKSVSWYQQVLGQGPQFIFQYYEKEERGRGNFPDRFSARQFPNYSSELNVNALLLGDSALYLCASDNGGGTNTEAFFGQGTRLTVV.

The V call is TRBV14, the J call TRBJ2-7, with D possibly TRBD1 on 5 matching bases. The length of the CDR3 is 14 residues. Trimming took 3 bases from V and 2 from J, leaving 11 bases between them. Germline CDR1 SGHDN, CDR2 FVKESK. The CDR3 DNA sequence: TGTGCCAGCAGCCAGAACAGGTATCCCTACGAGCAGTACTTC. Its protein is CASSQNRYPYEQYF.

This clone has only a few counts. The chain has TRBV5-1 and TRBJ1-2; TRBD1 is a possible D gene (6 bases). V was clipped by 0 bases and J by 5 bases, with 11 bases between them. The CDR3 consists of 14 residues. Germline V gene sequence: CDR1 SGHRS, CDR2 YFSETQ. In DNA form, the CDR3 reads TGCGCCAGCAGCTTGGGCGCAGGGGATTATGGCTACACCTTC. This encodes CASSLGAGDYGYTF.

The V and J genes are TRBV19 and TRBJ2-7; no clear D gene. Trimming shortened V by 4 bases and J by 0 bases, and 10 bases separated the two germline ends. CDR1 and CDR2 (germline): LNHDA, SQIVND (reference sequence). The CDR3 is made up of 14 amino acids. The CDR3 sequence is CASSSAGSSYEQYF. For the CDR3, the DNA is TGTGCCAGTAGTAGTGCAGGAAGCTCCTACGAGCAGTACTTC.

The rearrangement joins TRBV7-9 to TRBJ2-7; 7 nucleotides line up with TRBD2. This CDR3 is 12 amino acids long. Trimming at V came to 8 bases and at J to 5 bases, leaving 6 bases not matched to a gene. Germline V gene data show CDR1 as SEHNR and CDR2 as FQNEAQ (reference sequence). This CDR3 is CASGGGGHEQYF. CDR3 coding DNA: TGTGCCAGCGGTGGGGGGGGACACGAGCAGTACTTC.

This clone has just a few counts. The chain joins TRBV6-6 to TRBJ1-2, with 9 bases that match TRBD1. The CDR3 has 14 amino acids. Germline trimming cut 6 bases from V and 8 bases from J; bases unmatched to any gene: 10. CDR1 and CDR2 from the germline V gene are MNHNY and SVGAGI (reference sequence). The CDR3 nucleotides are TGTGCCAGCAGGACGGGACAGGGCGAACGGGGCTACACCTTC. Translated: CASRTGQGERGYTF.

This sequence joins TRBV15 and TRBJ1-3, with a tentative D call TRBD1 (6 bases). From germline, CDR1 is LNHNV and CDR2 YYDKDF (reference sequence). The CDR3 covers 16 residues. Trimming took off 0 bases at V and 2 bases at J, with 11 bases between the two ends. In DNA, the CDR3 is TGTGCCACCAGCAGAGATCAATCAGGGGCTGGAAACACCATATATTTT. This sequence encodes CATSRDQSGAGNTIYF. Full variable domain (rest looked up from reference TRBV15 and TRBJ1-3): DAMVIQNPRYQVTQFGKPVTLSCSQTLNHNVMYWYQQKSSQAPKLLFHYYDKDFNNEADTPDNFQSRRPNTSFCFLDIRSPGLGDTAMYLCATSRDQSGAGNTIYFGEGSWLTVV.